The clone carrying this TCR beta chain was recorded once. This record belongs to a study of control samples from healthy donors and cancer patients. Sequencing was performed with immunoSEQ multiplex PCR; in TCRdb, only in-frame clones are kept and a portion is missing. This sample carries 57,000 or so clones, 90% of them seen once, and the ten largest clones take 5.5% to 7%. V dropped 0 bases and J dropped 4 bases, with 24 bases sitting between them. Germline lookup yields CDR1 GTSNPN and CDR2 SVGIG (reference sequence). This CDR3 region has 18 residues. The chain carries TRBV30 and TRBJ1-2; D possibly corresponds to TRBD1 (6 bases). The material sequenced was PBMCs. The receptor was derived from a man aged 55-75 years with colorectal cancer. The CDR3 sequence: CAWSVPKRTLARGYGYTF. In nucleotides, the CDR3 is TGTGCCTGGAGTGTCCCTAAACGGACACTTGCCAGGGGCTATGGCTACACCTTC.